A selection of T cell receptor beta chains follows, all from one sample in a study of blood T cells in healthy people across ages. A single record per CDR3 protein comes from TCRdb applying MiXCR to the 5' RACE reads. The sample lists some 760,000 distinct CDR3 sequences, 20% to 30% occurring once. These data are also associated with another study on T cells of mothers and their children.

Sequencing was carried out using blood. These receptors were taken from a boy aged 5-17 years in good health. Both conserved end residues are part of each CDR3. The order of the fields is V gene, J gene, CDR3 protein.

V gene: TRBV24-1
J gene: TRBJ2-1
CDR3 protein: CATSPTTGSGLSYNEQFF

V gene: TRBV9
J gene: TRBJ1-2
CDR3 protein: CASSAALPGQGTYTF

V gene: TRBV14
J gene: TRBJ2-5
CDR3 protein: CASSQETVQETQYF

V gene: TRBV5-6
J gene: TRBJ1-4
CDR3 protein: CASSLSWRGLAGADEKLFF

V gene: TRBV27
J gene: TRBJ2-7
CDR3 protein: CASSLGRDYEQYF

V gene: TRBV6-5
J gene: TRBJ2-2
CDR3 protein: CASSYSTATGELFF

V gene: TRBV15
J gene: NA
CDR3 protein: CATSPAGNEQFF

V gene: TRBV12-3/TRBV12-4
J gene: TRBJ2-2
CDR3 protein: CASRVQGFGVGELFF

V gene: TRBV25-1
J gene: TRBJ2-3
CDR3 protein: CASSEGIPDTQYF

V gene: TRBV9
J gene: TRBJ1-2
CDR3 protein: CASSVAVSNYGYTF

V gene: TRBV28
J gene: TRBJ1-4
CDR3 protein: CASSLMGTGADEKLFF

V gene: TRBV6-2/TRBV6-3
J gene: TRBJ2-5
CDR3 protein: CASQGLTETQYF

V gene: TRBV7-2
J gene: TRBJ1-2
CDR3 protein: CASSQAQGKNYGYTF

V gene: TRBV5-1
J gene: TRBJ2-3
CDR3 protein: CASSLQDTITDTQYF

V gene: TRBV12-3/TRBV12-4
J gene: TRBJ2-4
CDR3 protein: CASSPGGLSKNIQYF

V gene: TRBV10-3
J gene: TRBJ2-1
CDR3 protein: CAISDGGAEQFF

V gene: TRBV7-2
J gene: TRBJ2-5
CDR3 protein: CASSLGDMRWETQYF

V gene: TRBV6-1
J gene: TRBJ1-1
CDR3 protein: CASPSGSAEAFF

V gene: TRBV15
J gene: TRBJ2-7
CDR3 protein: CATSRDGRGPSYEQYF

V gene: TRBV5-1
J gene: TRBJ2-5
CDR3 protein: CASSGRDSIYQETQYF

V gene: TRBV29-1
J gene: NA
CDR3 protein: CSVEDLSREQFF

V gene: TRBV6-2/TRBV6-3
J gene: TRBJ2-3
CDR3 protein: CASSDNLRGGGSDTQYF

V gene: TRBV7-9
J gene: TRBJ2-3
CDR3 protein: CASSLAQGIDTQYF

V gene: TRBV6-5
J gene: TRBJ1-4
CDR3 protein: CASRQGAYEKLFF

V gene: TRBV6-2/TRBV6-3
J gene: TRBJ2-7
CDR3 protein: CASSYSPPGIHEQYF

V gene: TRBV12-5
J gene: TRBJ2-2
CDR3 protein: CASGLEGTGYYTGELFF

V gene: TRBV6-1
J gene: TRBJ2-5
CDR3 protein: CASSLEREGTQYF

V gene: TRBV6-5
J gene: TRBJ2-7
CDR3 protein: CASRLTRTGIYYEQYF

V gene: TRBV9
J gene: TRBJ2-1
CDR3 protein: CASSVGLASYNEQFF

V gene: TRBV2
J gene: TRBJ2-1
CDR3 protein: CASRLAEQFF

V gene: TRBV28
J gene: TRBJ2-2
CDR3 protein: CAISRGSKNTGELFF

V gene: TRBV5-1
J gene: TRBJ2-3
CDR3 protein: CASGPARNTDTQYF

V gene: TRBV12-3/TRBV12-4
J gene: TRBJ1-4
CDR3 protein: CASSLGPPTNEKLFF

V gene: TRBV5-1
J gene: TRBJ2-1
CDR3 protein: CASCNYRPAYNEQFF

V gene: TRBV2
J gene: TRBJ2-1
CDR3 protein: CASKGHPSSYNEQFF

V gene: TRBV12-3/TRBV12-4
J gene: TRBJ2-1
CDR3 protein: CASSIDRAIPFF

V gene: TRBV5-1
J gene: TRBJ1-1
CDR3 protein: CASSLFPGTVNTEAFF

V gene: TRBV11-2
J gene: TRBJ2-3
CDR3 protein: CASSSRGALSDTQYF

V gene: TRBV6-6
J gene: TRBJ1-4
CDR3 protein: CASRLRDEEKLFF

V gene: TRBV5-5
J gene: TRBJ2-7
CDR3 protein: CASSLRGGTLYEQYF

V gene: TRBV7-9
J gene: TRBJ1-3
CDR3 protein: CASSSTGGVSTIYF

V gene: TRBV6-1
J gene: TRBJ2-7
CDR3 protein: CAGGLARGGYKQYF

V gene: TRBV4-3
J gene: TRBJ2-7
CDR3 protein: CASSQGTVAYEQYF

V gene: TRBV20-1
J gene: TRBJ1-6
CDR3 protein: CSARDIRGHSPLHF

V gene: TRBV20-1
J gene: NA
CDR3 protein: CSASLALGGHEQFF

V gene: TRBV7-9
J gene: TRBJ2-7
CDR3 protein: CASSPLASYEQYF

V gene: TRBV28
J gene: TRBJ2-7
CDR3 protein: CASTLPQPGGFEQYF

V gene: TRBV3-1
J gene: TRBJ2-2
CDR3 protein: CASSPEGFGELFF

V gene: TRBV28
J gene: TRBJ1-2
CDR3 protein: CASRMGNQANYGYTF

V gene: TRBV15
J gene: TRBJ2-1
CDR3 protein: CATSSWHNNEQFF

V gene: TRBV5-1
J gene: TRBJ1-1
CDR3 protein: CASSPGQENTEAFF

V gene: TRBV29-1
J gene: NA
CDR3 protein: CSVWGTGGNEQYF